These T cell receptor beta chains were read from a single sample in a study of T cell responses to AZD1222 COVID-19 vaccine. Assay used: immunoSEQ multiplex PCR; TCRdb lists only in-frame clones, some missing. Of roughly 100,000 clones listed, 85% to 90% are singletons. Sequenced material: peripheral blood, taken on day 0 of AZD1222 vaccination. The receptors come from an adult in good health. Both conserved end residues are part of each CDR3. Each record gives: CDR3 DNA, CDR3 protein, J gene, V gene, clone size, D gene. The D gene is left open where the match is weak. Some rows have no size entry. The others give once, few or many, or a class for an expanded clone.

cdr3_nt: TGTGCCAGCAGCGTAGGGGTACAGAACTACGAGCAGTACTTC
cdr3_aa: CASSVGVQNYEQYF
j_call: TRBJ2-7
v_call: TRBV9
clone_size: -
d_call: -

cdr3_nt: TGCGCCAGCAGCACGGGACTAGCGGGGGAGGGAGCAAAGTACTTC
cdr3_aa: CASSTGLAGEGAKYF
j_call: TRBJ2-5
v_call: TRBV5-1
clone_size: once
d_call: TRBD2

cdr3_nt: TGTGCCAGCAGCTTTATACAAAGCTCCTACAATGAGCAGTTCTTC
cdr3_aa: CASSFIQSSYNEQFF
j_call: TRBJ2-1
v_call: TRBV7-9
clone_size: -
d_call: -

cdr3_nt: TGCGCCAGCAGCCCGGGGACAGGGGCGGCCAATCAGCCCCAGCATTTT
cdr3_aa: CASSPGTGAANQPQHF
j_call: TRBJ1-5
v_call: TRBV5-1
clone_size: -
d_call: TRBD1

cdr3_nt: TGTGCCAGCTCACAGGGGACGTATCAGCCCCAGCATTTT
cdr3_aa: CASSQGTYQPQHF
j_call: TRBJ1-5
v_call: TRBV18
clone_size: -
d_call: -

cdr3_nt: TGTGCCACCAGCAGAGGGGGGGGCAAGACCGGGGAGCTGTTTTTT
cdr3_aa: CATSRGGGKTGELFF
j_call: TRBJ2-2
v_call: TRBV15
clone_size: many
d_call: -

cdr3_nt: TGTGCCAGCACCCTGGATGGGGCCAGCAATCAGCCCCAGCATTTT
cdr3_aa: CASTLDGASNQPQHF
j_call: TRBJ1-5
v_call: TRBV2
clone_size: -
d_call: -

cdr3_nt: TGTGCCAGCAGTTTCAGTAATCAGGGGCCCTATGGCTACACCTTC
cdr3_aa: CASSFSNQGPYGYTF
j_call: TRBJ1-2
v_call: TRBV28
clone_size: -
d_call: -

cdr3_nt: TGTGCCACCAGTGATCCAGGGGAAGTGGGTTCACCCCTCCACTTT
cdr3_aa: CATSDPGEVGSPLHF
j_call: TRBJ1-6
v_call: TRBV24-1
clone_size: -
d_call: -

cdr3_nt: TGTGCCAGTAGTGAGCAGGGTAACTATGGCTACACCTTC
cdr3_aa: CASSEQGNYGYTF
j_call: TRBJ1-2
v_call: TRBV19
clone_size: once
d_call: -

cdr3_nt: TGTGCCAGCAGCCAAGAAGGTACGCCCACCTACGAGCAGTACTTC
cdr3_aa: CASSQEGTPTYEQYF
j_call: TRBJ2-7
v_call: TRBV3-1/TRBV3-2
clone_size: -
d_call: -

cdr3_nt: TGTGCCAGCAGTCTCCCGACGGGGAATTATGGCTACACCTTC
cdr3_aa: CASSLPTGNYGYTF
j_call: TRBJ1-2
v_call: TRBV7-9
clone_size: once
d_call: -

cdr3_nt: TGTGCCAGCAGTTTATCGGGGTCTGAAGCTTTCTTT
cdr3_aa: CASSLSGSEAFF
j_call: TRBJ1-1
v_call: TRBV28
clone_size: -
d_call: -

cdr3_nt: TGTGCCAGCAGTGTCGGCGGGACCGGCAATCAGCCCCAGCATTTT
cdr3_aa: CASSVGGTGNQPQHF
j_call: TRBJ1-5
v_call: TRBV2
clone_size: -
d_call: -

cdr3_nt: TGCGCCAGCACCTCGGACAGGGGTCAGCCCCAGCATTTT
cdr3_aa: CASTSDRGQPQHF
j_call: TRBJ1-5
v_call: TRBV10-2
clone_size: -
d_call: TRBD1

cdr3_nt: TGTGCCAGCAGCCAATCAGAAGCGGGGGGGGCCCAGTACTTC
cdr3_aa: CASSQSEAGGAQYF
j_call: TRBJ2-5
v_call: TRBV3-1/TRBV3-2
clone_size: -
d_call: TRBD2

cdr3_nt: TGTGCCAGCAGCTTGCGTGACAGTTACAATGAGCAGTTCTTC
cdr3_aa: CASSLRDSYNEQFF
j_call: TRBJ2-1
v_call: TRBV5-5
clone_size: -
d_call: -

cdr3_nt: TGTGCCACTAGCCAGCCGCCCTATGATGAGCAGTTCTTC
cdr3_aa: CATSQPPYDEQFF
j_call: TRBJ2-1
v_call: TRBV15
clone_size: -
d_call: -

cdr3_nt: TGTGCCAGCCGGGAGGGCCAGTATTTT
cdr3_aa: CASREGQYF
j_call: TRBJ2-3
v_call: TRBV7-9
clone_size: -
d_call: TRBD2

cdr3_nt: TGTGCCAGCAGTGAAGACGGGACCTCTGGGGCCAACGTCCTGACTTTC
cdr3_aa: CASSEDGTSGANVLTF
j_call: TRBJ2-6
v_call: TRBV6-1
clone_size: -
d_call: -

cdr3_nt: TGTGCCAGCAGCCCAAAGCCAGGGCCGAACACCGGGGAGCTGTTTTTT
cdr3_aa: CASSPKPGPNTGELFF
j_call: TRBJ2-2
v_call: TRBV9
clone_size: -
d_call: -

cdr3_nt: TGCAGTCATACAGGGAACACTGAAGCTTTCTTT
cdr3_aa: CSHTGNTEAFF
j_call: TRBJ1-1
v_call: TRBV20-1
clone_size: -
d_call: -

cdr3_nt: TGTGCCAGCAGCTTTGAGAGGGCTAGCTACACCTTC
cdr3_aa: CASSFERASYTF
j_call: TRBJ1-2
v_call: TRBV5-4
clone_size: -
d_call: -

cdr3_nt: TGTGCCAGCAGTCGGGGATTGAACACCGGGGAGCTGTTTTTT
cdr3_aa: CASSRGLNTGELFF
j_call: TRBJ2-2
v_call: TRBV13
clone_size: -
d_call: -

cdr3_nt: TGTGCCAGCAGCTCTGATAGCAATCAGCCCCAGCATTTT
cdr3_aa: CASSSDSNQPQHF
j_call: TRBJ1-5
v_call: TRBV7-9
clone_size: -
d_call: -

cdr3_nt: TGCGCCAGCAGCAAGGGACTGCTGGGCACTGAAGCTTTCTTT
cdr3_aa: CASSKGLLGTEAFF
j_call: TRBJ1-1
v_call: TRBV5-1
clone_size: -
d_call: -

cdr3_nt: TGTGCCAGCAGCCAAAAAAGGCGGCGGGAATTCACTGAAGCTTTCTTT
cdr3_aa: CASSQKRRREFTEAFF
j_call: TRBJ1-1
v_call: TRBV14
clone_size: -
d_call: -

cdr3_nt: TGTGCCAGCAGCTCGCTAGGGGCAGGAAAACCTATCGAGCAGTACTTC
cdr3_aa: CASSSLGAGKPIEQYF
j_call: TRBJ2-7
v_call: TRBV5-5
clone_size: few
d_call: -

cdr3_nt: TGTGCCAGCAGCCCAGGGGTAGCCGGAAACACCATATATTTT
cdr3_aa: CASSPGVAGNTIYF
j_call: TRBJ1-3
v_call: TRBV27
clone_size: once
d_call: -

cdr3_nt: TGTGCCATCAGTGTGTCGGGACAGGGATCCACTGAAGCTTTCTTT
cdr3_aa: CAISVSGQGSTEAFF
j_call: TRBJ1-1
v_call: TRBV10-3
clone_size: -
d_call: TRBD1

cdr3_nt: TGTGCCTGGAGGGACAGGAACACTGAAGCTTTCTTT
cdr3_aa: CAWRDRNTEAFF
j_call: TRBJ1-1
v_call: TRBV30
clone_size: -
d_call: -

cdr3_nt: TGTGCCAGTAGTATAGCGGTGCAGGGCAACTATGGCTACACCTTC
cdr3_aa: CASSIAVQGNYGYTF
j_call: TRBJ1-2
v_call: TRBV19
clone_size: -
d_call: -

cdr3_nt: TGTGCCAGCTCACCCCAGGGGGCGAACACTGAAGCTTTCTTT
cdr3_aa: CASSPQGANTEAFF
j_call: TRBJ1-1
v_call: TRBV18
clone_size: -
d_call: TRBD1

cdr3_nt: TGTGCCAGCAGTGAAGCGGGGGGCACAGATACGCAGTATTTT
cdr3_aa: CASSEAGGTDTQYF
j_call: TRBJ2-3
v_call: TRBV6-4
clone_size: few
d_call: TRBD2

cdr3_nt: TGTGCCAGCAGCCAAGTTGGTCGCCTAGCGGACACAGATACGCAGTATTTT
cdr3_aa: CASSQVGRLADTDTQYF
j_call: TRBJ2-3
v_call: TRBV3-1/TRBV3-2
clone_size: -
d_call: TRBD2

cdr3_nt: TGTGCCAGCAGTTACTCCGTGACAGGGCTAGTCTACGAGCAGTACTTC
cdr3_aa: CASSYSVTGLVYEQYF
j_call: TRBJ2-7
v_call: TRBV6-5
clone_size: -
d_call: TRBD1

cdr3_nt: TGTGCCAGCAGCTTAAAGACTCGCGGGGGGGCAAGTGGGGAGACCCAGTACTTC
cdr3_aa: CASSLKTRGGASGETQYF
j_call: TRBJ2-5
v_call: TRBV11-2
clone_size: -
d_call: TRBD2

cdr3_nt: TGTGCCAGCAGCCAAGGATCGGGAGGGGGCAATCAGCCCCAGCATTTT
cdr3_aa: CASSQGSGGGNQPQHF
j_call: TRBJ1-5
v_call: TRBV3-1/TRBV3-2
clone_size: -
d_call: -

cdr3_nt: TGTGCCAGCAGCCCCGGACAGGAACCTTATTCACCCCTCCACTTT
cdr3_aa: CASSPGQEPYSPLHF
j_call: TRBJ1-6
v_call: TRBV28
clone_size: -
d_call: TRBD1

cdr3_nt: TGTGCCAGCACATCAACTACACCTCACCCTAATCAGCCCCAGCATTTT
cdr3_aa: CASTSTTPHPNQPQHF
j_call: TRBJ1-5
v_call: TRBV28
clone_size: few
d_call: -

cdr3_nt: TGTGCTAGTGGTTTCGGAGGGGCAGGGCGGGGCTACACCTTC
cdr3_aa: CASGFGGAGRGYTF
j_call: TRBJ1-2
v_call: TRBV12-5
clone_size: -
d_call: -

cdr3_nt: TGTGCCAGCCGGGGACAGGCGGGTACGATGGCACCCCTCCACTTT
cdr3_aa: CASRGQAGTMAPLHF
j_call: TRBJ1-6
v_call: TRBV6-4
clone_size: -
d_call: TRBD1

cdr3_nt: TGCGCCAGCAGCTTGGCCGGGACAGGGGGCTCTGGAAACACCATATATTTT
cdr3_aa: CASSLAGTGGSGNTIYF
j_call: TRBJ1-3
v_call: TRBV5-1
clone_size: -
d_call: TRBD1

cdr3_nt: TGCGCCAGCAGCTCCGGGACAGGGGGAAACACCATATATTTT
cdr3_aa: CASSSGTGGNTIYF
j_call: TRBJ1-3
v_call: TRBV5-1
clone_size: -
d_call: TRBD1

cdr3_nt: TGTGCCAGCAGTTACTCGGGTCCGCGGGATGGCTACACCTTC
cdr3_aa: CASSYSGPRDGYTF
j_call: TRBJ1-2
v_call: TRBV6-2/TRBV6-3
clone_size: -
d_call: -

cdr3_nt: TGTGCCACGGCCTTTCGTAGCAATCAGCCCCAGCATTTT
cdr3_aa: CATAFRSNQPQHF
j_call: TRBJ1-5
v_call: TRBV28
clone_size: few
d_call: -

cdr3_nt: TGTGCCAGCAGTTCAGGACGACCCTACGAGCAGTACTTC
cdr3_aa: CASSSGRPYEQYF
j_call: TRBJ2-7
v_call: TRBV6-2/TRBV6-3
clone_size: -
d_call: -

cdr3_nt: TGTGCCAGCTCACCGATAGCCGGGACAGGGGTCTCACCCCTCCACTTT
cdr3_aa: CASSPIAGTGVSPLHF
j_call: TRBJ1-6
v_call: TRBV18
clone_size: -
d_call: TRBD1

cdr3_nt: TGTGCCAGCTCGCGCATGACAGGGGCGGACGAGCAGTACTTC
cdr3_aa: CASSRMTGADEQYF
j_call: TRBJ2-7
v_call: TRBV18
clone_size: -
d_call: TRBD1

cdr3_nt: TGTGCCAGCAGCTTAGGACAGGGAGGGCACAATGAGCAGTTCTTC
cdr3_aa: CASSLGQGGHNEQFF
j_call: TRBJ2-1
v_call: TRBV11-3
clone_size: -
d_call: -

cdr3_nt: TGTGCCAGCTCACGGCAAGCAGGGGTCATATCGGATACGCAGTATTTT
cdr3_aa: CASSRQAGVISDTQYF
j_call: TRBJ2-3
v_call: TRBV18
clone_size: -
d_call: -

cdr3_nt: TGTGCCAGCAGTTACGATGACAGGGAGGCTGAAGCTTTCTTT
cdr3_aa: CASSYDDREAEAFF
j_call: TRBJ1-1
v_call: TRBV6-5
clone_size: -
d_call: TRBD1

cdr3_nt: TGTGCCAGCGTACGCACGTTCACAGATACGCAGTATTTT
cdr3_aa: CASVRTFTDTQYF
j_call: TRBJ2-3
v_call: TRBV6-5
clone_size: once
d_call: -

cdr3_nt: TGTGCCAGCAGCCCCAGCCGAGTGCAGTTCTACGAGCAGTACTTC
cdr3_aa: CASSPSRVQFYEQYF
j_call: TRBJ2-7
v_call: TRBV7-2
clone_size: -
d_call: -

cdr3_nt: TGCAGCGTTTTCCGGGACAGCTCCTACGAGCAGTACTTC
cdr3_aa: CSVFRDSSYEQYF
j_call: TRBJ2-7
v_call: TRBV29-1
clone_size: -
d_call: TRBD1

cdr3_nt: TGTGCCACCAGCAGAGGGTTAAAGGCGGGGGTTAGAGCTCAGCCCCAGCATTTT
cdr3_aa: CATSRGLKAGVRAQPQHF
j_call: TRBJ1-5
v_call: TRBV15
clone_size: -
d_call: -